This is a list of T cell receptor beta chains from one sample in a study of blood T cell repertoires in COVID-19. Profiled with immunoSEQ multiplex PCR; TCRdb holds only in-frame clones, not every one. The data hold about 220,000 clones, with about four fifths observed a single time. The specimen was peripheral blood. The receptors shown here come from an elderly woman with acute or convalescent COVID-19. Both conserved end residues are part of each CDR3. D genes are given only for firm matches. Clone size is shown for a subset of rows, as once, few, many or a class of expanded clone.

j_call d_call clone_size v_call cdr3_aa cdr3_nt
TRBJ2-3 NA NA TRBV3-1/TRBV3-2 CASSQGPYAYF TGTGCCAGCAGCCAGGGCCCTTACGCCTATTTT
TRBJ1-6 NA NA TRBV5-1 CASSFGGVDSPLHF TGCGCCAGCAGCTTCGGAGGGGTGGATTCACCCCTCCACTTT
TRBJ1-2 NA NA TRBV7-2 CASSLDSGQNYGYTF TGTGCCAGCAGCTTAGATTCAGGACAAAACTATGGCTACACCTTC
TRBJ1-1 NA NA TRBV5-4 CASSQTVYTEAFF TGTGCCAGCAGCCAGACAGTTTACACTGAAGCTTTCTTT
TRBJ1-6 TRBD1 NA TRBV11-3 CASSTGLTGTAYNSPLHF TGTGCCAGCAGCACAGGGCTGACAGGGACAGCCTATAATTCACCCCTCCACTTT
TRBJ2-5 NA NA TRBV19 CASSRAVQETQYF TGTGCCAGTAGTAGAGCGGTACAAGAGACCCAGTACTTC
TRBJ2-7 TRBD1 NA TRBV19 CASSMGWDRELPRYF TGTGCCAGTAGTATGGGATGGGACAGGGAACTACCTAGGTACTTC
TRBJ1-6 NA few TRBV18 CASSAGTLGSPLHF TGTGCCAGCTCGGCCGGGACTTTAGGATCACCCCTCCACTTT
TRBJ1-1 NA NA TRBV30 CAWSVTDTEAFF TGTGCCTGGAGTGTTACGGACACTGAAGCTTTCTTT
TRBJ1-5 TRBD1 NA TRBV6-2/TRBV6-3 CASSRPGTGMINQPQHF TGTGCCAGCAGTCGCCCCGGGACAGGAATGATCAATCAGCCCCAGCATTTT
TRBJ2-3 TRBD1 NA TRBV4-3 CASSPDSNRGFADTQYF TGCGCCAGCAGCCCTGATAGCAACAGGGGCTTTGCAGATACGCAGTATTTT
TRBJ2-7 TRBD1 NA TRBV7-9 CASSLGLGQHYEQYF TGTGCCAGCAGCTTGGGGTTGGGACAGCACTACGAGCAGTACTTC